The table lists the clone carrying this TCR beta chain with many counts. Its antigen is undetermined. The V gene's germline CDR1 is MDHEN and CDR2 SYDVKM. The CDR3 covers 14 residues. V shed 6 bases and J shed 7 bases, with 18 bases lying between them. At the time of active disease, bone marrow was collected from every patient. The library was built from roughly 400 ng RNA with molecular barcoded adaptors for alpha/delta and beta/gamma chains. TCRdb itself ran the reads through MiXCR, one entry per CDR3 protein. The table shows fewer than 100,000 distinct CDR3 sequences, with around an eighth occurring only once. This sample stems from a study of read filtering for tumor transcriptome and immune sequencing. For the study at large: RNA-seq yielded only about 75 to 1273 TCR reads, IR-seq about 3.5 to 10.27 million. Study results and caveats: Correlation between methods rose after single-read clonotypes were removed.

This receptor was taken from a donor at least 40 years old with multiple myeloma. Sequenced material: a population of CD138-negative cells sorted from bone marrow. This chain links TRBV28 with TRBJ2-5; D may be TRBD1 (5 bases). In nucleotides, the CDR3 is TGTGCCAGCAGCACTCAGGGCGGTACCAGGACCCAGTACTTC. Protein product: CASSTQGGTRTQYF.